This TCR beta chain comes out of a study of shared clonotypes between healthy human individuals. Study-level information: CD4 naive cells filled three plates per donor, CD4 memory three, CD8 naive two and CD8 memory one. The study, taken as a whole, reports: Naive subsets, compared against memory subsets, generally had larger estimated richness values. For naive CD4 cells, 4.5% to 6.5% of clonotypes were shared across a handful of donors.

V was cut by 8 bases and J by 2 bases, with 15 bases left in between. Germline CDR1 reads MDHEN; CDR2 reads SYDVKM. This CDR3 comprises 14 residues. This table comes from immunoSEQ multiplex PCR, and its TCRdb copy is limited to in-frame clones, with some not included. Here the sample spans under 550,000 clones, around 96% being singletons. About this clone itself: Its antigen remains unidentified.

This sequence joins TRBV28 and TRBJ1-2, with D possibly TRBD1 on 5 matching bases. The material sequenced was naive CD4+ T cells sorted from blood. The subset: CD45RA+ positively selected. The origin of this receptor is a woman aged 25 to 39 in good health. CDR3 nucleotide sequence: TGTGCCAGCCGGGACGAGGATAGGAACTATGGCTACACCTTC. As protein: CASRDEDRNYGYTF.